This T cell receptor (beta chain) was observed in a study of T cell responses to AZD1222 COVID-19 vaccine. The table lists this clone with a count of one. Its antigen is currently unknown. This CDR3 comprises 15 residues. The ends were cut back, 8 bases at V and 5 bases at J, with 25 bases in the middle. The germline gives CDR1 GTSNPN, CDR2 SVGIG (reference sequence). Study-wide results and limits: Researchers report vaccine-associated CD4 TCRs spanning spike, with dominance at 160-218 and 743-854.

Repertoires were generated with immunoSEQ multiplex PCR, while TCRdb's copy carries only in-frame clones and drops some. The data show over 150,000 clones, 92% seen once. This chain links TRBV30 with TRBJ2-7; D is ambiguous. The sequence was collected from an adult in good health. Sample: peripheral blood, taken on day 0 of MenACWY control vaccination. Here the CDR3 reads CARRSPDGPRHEQYF. The CDR3 region has the DNA TGTGCCAGAAGGTCCCCGGACGGACCGAGGCACGAGCAGTACTTC.